This T cell receptor (beta chain) was retrieved from a study of CD8+CD57+ T cells in acquired aplastic anemia. Study in general: Sorted CD4+ plus CD8+ cells gave DNA averaging around 3 ug. Study results and caveats: Roughly 30 was the count of CD8+ CDR3 sequences that patients shared with controls.

CDR3 and TCR beta VDJ profiling relied on a genomic DNA template. Via MiXCR, TCRdb re-called the reads, giving one row per CDR3 protein. Of fewer than 200,000 distinct CDR3 sequences detected, 60% to 70% appear once; the ten largest clones hold 45% to 55%. The CDR3 consists of 16 residues. The junction had 5 bases not matched to a gene; V was cut back by 0 bases and J by 3 bases. Germline V lookup: CDR1 LGHDT, CDR2 YNNKEL (reference sequence). This clonotype occurred a few times. Its antigen remains unidentified. This TCR was sampled from a human donor in good health. Sequencing was done on a sample of sorted CD4+, CD8+, or CD8+CD57+ T cells (not recorded which) from PBMCs. This chain joins TRBV3-1 and TRBJ2-1; 7 bases fit TRBD2. CDR3 region: CASSQDWTRRYNEQFF. The CDR3 DNA sequence: TGTGCCAGCAGCCAAGATTGGACTAGGCGCTACAATGAGCAGTTCTTC.